This paragraph covers one TCR beta chain sequence. This entry belongs to a study of control samples from healthy donors and cancer patients. Method: immunoSEQ multiplex PCR; TCRdb's copy keeps in-frame clones and lacks some. The sample yields 70,000 to 85,000 clones, around 84% seen once. Sequenced material: PBMCs. The receptor was derived from a man aged 55 to 70 with head and neck cancer.

The CDR3 is CASSVTGNSYNEQFF. For the CDR3, the DNA is TGTGCCAGCAGTGTCACCGGGAACTCCTACAATGAGCAGTTCTTC. The chain joins TRBV6-4 to TRBJ2-1; D might be TRBD2 (5 bases). CDR1 and CDR2 from the germline V gene are MRHNA and SNTAGT. V shed 4 bases and J shed 0 bases, with 10 bases lying between them. The CDR3 contains 15 residues.